Below are 22 T cell receptor beta chains sequenced from a single sample in a study of response to subunit inactivated influenza vaccine. Each CDR3 protein is one row after TCRdb ran MiXCR on the RT-PCR reads. The data hold 800,000 or so distinct CDR3 sequences, with 21% observed a single time. Sequences were derived from PBMCs from blood, sampled 5 to 6 days after vaccination. Receptor source: a man aged 45-65 years who received an inactivated influenza vaccine.

This clonotype was found a few times. The rearrangement joins TRBV3-1 to TRBJ2-1; TRBD2 agrees at 13 bases. The germline V gene encodes CDR1 LGHDT and CDR2 YNNKEL (reference sequence). J gave up 4 bases and V 6 bases, and 6 bases lay outside the gene matches. CDR3 length: 16 amino acids. CDR3 loop: CASRPRLAGGYNEQFF. CDR3 coding DNA: TGTGCCAGCAGGCCTAGACTAGCGGGGGGTTACAATGAGCAGTTCTTC.

In its sample, this clonotype was seen many times. The chain links TRBV12-3 or TRBV12-4 to TRBJ2-7; no firm D call. This CDR3 region has 13 residues. V was pared by 2 bases and J by 5 bases, with 10 bases between. This CDR3 is CASSLLKADEQYF. The CDR3 nucleotides are TGTGCCAGCAGTTTATTAAAAGCTGACGAGCAGTACTTC.

The CDR3 DNA reads TGTGCCAGCAGCTTAGAAGGTACGGACGCAGAGACCCAGTACTTC. As protein: CASSLEGTDAETQYF. The genes are TRBV5-6 and TRBJ2-5; D is undetermined. The CDR3 runs to 15 residues. Germline V gene data show CDR1 as SGHDT and CDR2 as YYEEEE. V shed 2 bases and J shed 4 bases, with 15 bases lying between them.

This rearrangement joins TRBV24-1 to TRBJ2-3, with 9 bases identical to TRBD1. Germline lookup yields CDR1 KGHDR and CDR2 SFDVKD. The CDR3 runs 16 residues. V lost 4 bases and J lost 2; bases outside the gene matches: 6. In DNA form, the CDR3 reads TGTGCCACCAGTGACGCGGGACAGGGCTTCACAGATACGCAGTATTTT. This translates into CATSDAGQGFTDTQYF.

This clonotype has just a few counts. The J gene is TRBJ2-3, the V gene TRBV29-1; D remains ambiguous. Looked up from germline, CDR1 is SQVTM and CDR2 is ANQGSEA. The V end lost 6 bases, the J end lost 5 bases, and 9 bases lay between the germline ends. The length of the CDR3 is 11 residues. The CDR3 here is CSVRIRDTQYF. In DNA form, the CDR3 reads TGCAGCGTCCGTATACGAGATACGCAGTATTTT.

This clonotype was detected many times. This sequence joins TRBV5-1 and TRBJ2-7; D is possibly TRBD1 or TRBD2 (5 bases each). V lost 4 bases and J 4 bases, leaving 24 bases between the germline ends. Germline CDR1 reads SGHRS; CDR2 reads YFSETQ. The CDR3 sequence is 17 residues long. DNA for the CDR3: TGCGCCAGCAGCACCGGTACGAGGGACGGAATAAGTTACGAGCAGTACTTC. Its protein is CASSTGTRDGISYEQYF.

This sequence joins TRBV12-3 or TRBV12-4 and TRBJ2-1, with a weak D call TRBD1 (5 bases). Trimming left V 10 bases short and J 5 bases short, with 21 bases between. This CDR3 contains 15 residues. The CDR3 spells CATAPTSGFDNEQFF. Here the CDR3 DNA reads TGTGCCACCGCCCCGACGTCAGGGTTCGACAATGAGCAGTTCTTC.

The chain joins TRBV6-1 to TRBJ2-4; TRBD1 aligns across 7 bases. The CDR3 totals 12 residues. Unmatched junction bases numbered 9, after V lost 8 bases and J lost 11 bases. From germline, CDR1 is MNHNS and CDR2 SASEGT. In DNA form, the CDR3 reads TGTGCCAGCGGGGACAGCCGGATGGTTCAGTACTTC. Translated, it gives CASGDSRMVQYF.

This clonotype was observed many times. V usage is TRBV20-1 and J usage is TRBJ2-2, with a possible D match to TRBD2 (5 bases). Germline-derived CDR1 and CDR2 are DFQATT and SNEGSKA (reference sequence). The CDR3 totals 13 residues. The germline V and J ends were trimmed by 0 bases and 6 bases, with 8 bases remaining between them. The CDR3 spells CSARDGGSGELFF. In nucleotides, the CDR3 is TGCAGTGCTAGAGATGGAGGTTCCGGGGAGCTGTTTTTT.

This clonotype was seen only a few times. V gene TRBV5-1 combines with J gene TRBJ1-2; possibly TRBD1 for D (5 bases). The CDR3 length is 16 residues. V shed 4 bases and J shed 0 bases, with 16 bases lying between them. Per the germline V gene, CDR1 is SGHRS and CDR2 is YFSETQ. The CDR3 DNA reads as TGCGCCAGCAGCGGCGGGACTCCTAGCCCTAACTATGGCTACACCTTC. Translated: CASSGGTPSPNYGYTF. Drawing the rest from reference TRBV5-1 and TRBJ1-2, the complete variable domain is KAGVTQTPRYLIKTRGQQVTLSCSPISGHRSVSWYQQTPGQGLQFLFEYFSETQRNKGNFPGRFSGRQFSNSRSEMNVSTLELGDSALYLCASSGGTPSPNYGYTFGSGTRLTVV.

The V and J genes are TRBV4-1 and TRBJ2-1; unclear D gene. This CDR3 comprises 13 residues. Deletions cut 1 base from V and 8 bases from J, with 9 bases between. Germline CDR1 reads MGHRA; CDR2 reads YSYEKL. The CDR3 sequence is CASSQGSGYEQFF. CDR3 in DNA: TGCGCCAGCAGCCAAGGATCTGGATATGAGCAGTTCTTC.

This clonotype was detected a few times. This chain links TRBV7-2 with TRBJ1-4; D remains ambiguous. Trimming removed 4 bases from V and 11 bases from J, with 17 bases in between. Germline V CDR1 and CDR2: SGHTA, FQGNSA. This CDR3 is 14 amino acids long. The CDR3 loop is CASSWRDMGWKLFF. CDR3 nucleotides: TGTGCCAGCAGCTGGAGAGACATGGGGTGGAAACTGTTTTTT.

V usage is TRBV29-1 and J usage is TRBJ2-3, with 7 bases aligning to TRBD1. CDR3 size: 14 residues. Germline V lookup: CDR1 SQVTM, CDR2 ANQGSEA. V lost 6 bases, J lost 5 bases, and 11 bases stayed unmatched. The chain's CDR3 is CSVQQGSRGDTQYF. CDR3 DNA: TGCAGCGTACAACAGGGGTCTCGAGGAGATACGCAGTATTTT.

This clonotype was detected only a few times. The chain couples TRBV5-1 to TRBJ2-3, with D possibly TRBD2 on 6 matching bases. This CDR3 has 16 amino acids. Germline V lookup: CDR1 SGHRS, CDR2 YFSETQ. V gave up 0 bases and J gave up 3 bases, with 14 bases separating them. The CDR3 region is CASSLAGAGRTDTQYF. As DNA, the CDR3 is TGCGCCAGCAGCTTGGCAGGAGCAGGGAGGACAGATACGCAGTATTTT.

In its sample, this clonotype was seen a few times. The CDR3 spells CASSPPMRLAGLGQFF. As DNA, the CDR3 is TGCGCCAGCAGCCCTCCGATGAGACTAGCGGGTTTAGGGCAGTTCTTC. The chain combines TRBV4-1 with TRBJ2-1, with TRBD2 identical over 10 bases. Germline-derived CDR1 and CDR2 are MGHRA and YSYEKL. V lost 4 bases, J lost 12 bases, and 15 bases stayed unmatched. The CDR3 has 16 amino acids.

This clonotype was counted between two and nine times. This chain joins TRBV5-6 and TRBJ2-7; tentatively, D is TRBD1 (6 bases). V dropped 2 bases and J dropped 6 bases, with 21 bases sitting between them. In germline, CDR1 is SGHDT, CDR2 YYEEEE. CDR3 size: 16 residues. The DNA of the CDR3 is TGTGCCAGCAGCTTCCAGGGGCAGGGCGAATCTCGCGAGCAGTACTTC. It encodes CASSFQGQGESREQYF.

The chain combines TRBV6-1 with TRBJ1-4; D is unclear. Germline V gene sequence: CDR1 MNHNS, CDR2 SASEGT. This CDR3 spans 14 amino acids. The V gene lost 7 bases and the J gene lost 4 bases, with 13 bases spanning the gap. CDR3 region: CASTPGGSNEKLFF. CDR3 nucleotide sequence: TGTGCCAGCACCCCGGGAGGGAGTAATGAAAAACTGTTTTTT.

In this sample, this clonotype turned up a few times. V is TRBV5-1 and J is TRBJ1-2; 8 nucleotides align to TRBD1. V was clipped by 5 bases and J by 3 bases; unmatched bases: 3. The CDR3 spans 13 residues. Germline CDR1 SGHRS, CDR2 YFSETQ. CDR3 bases: TGCGCCAGCAGTATGGACAGGGACTATGGCTACACCTTC. Translation: CASSMDRDYGYTF. Supplemented by reference TRBV5-1 and TRBJ1-2, the full variable domain reads KAGVTQTPRYLIKTRGQQVTLSCSPISGHRSVSWYQQTPGQGLQFLFEYFSETQRNKGNFPGRFSGRQFSNSRSEMNVSTLELGDSALYLCASSMDRDYGYTFGSGTRLTVV.

The chain is built from TRBV4-3 and TRBJ1-2; D is ambiguous. This CDR3 has 15 residues. V lost 0 bases to trimming and J lost 4 bases, with 12 bases between them. The germline V gene encodes CDR1 LGHNA and CDR2 YSLEER. The CDR3 protein is CASSQEILRGYGYTF. CDR3 in DNA: TGCGCCAGCAGCCAAGAGATCCTACGGGGCTATGGCTACACCTTC.

The CDR3 DNA sequence: TGCGCCAGCAGTGTCGTTAGCCTCCTCACCGGGGAGCTGTTTTTT. It yields the protein CASSVVSLLTGELFF. The chain recombines TRBV10-2 with TRBJ2-2, with D unclear. V dropped 4 bases and J dropped 4 bases, with 13 bases sitting between them. Germline lookup yields CDR1 WSHSY and CDR2 SAAADI. The CDR3 length is 15 residues.

The chain is built from TRBV7-9 and TRBJ1-6; D gene ambiguous. The CDR3 contains 12 residues. CDR1 SEHNR and CDR2 FQNEAQ come from the germline V gene (reference sequence). The V end lost 5 bases, the J end lost 10 bases, and 9 bases lay between the germline ends. The CDR3 region has the DNA TGTGCCAGCAGCAGGGAAGGGTCACCCCTCCACTTT. It codes for CASSREGSPLHF. The variable domain in full, with the rest retrieved from reference TRBV7-9 and TRBJ1-6, is DTGVSQNPRHKITKRGQNVTFRCDPISEHNRLYWYRQTLGQGPEFLTYFQNEAQLEKSRLLSDRFSAERPKGSFSTLEIQRTEQGDSAMYLCASSREGSPLHFGNGTRLTVT.

A few counts support this clonotype. The gene calls are TRBV7-3 and TRBJ2-1, with TRBD2 matching over 8 bases. The junction had 6 bases not matched to a gene; V was cut back by 4 bases and J by 7 bases. The CDR3 runs 14 residues. The germline V gene has CDR1 SGHTA and CDR2 FQGTGA. The CDR3 reads CASSSSSGANEQFF. CDR3 sequence (DNA): TGTGCCAGCAGCTCGAGTAGCGGGGCAAATGAGCAGTTCTTC.